This T cell receptor beta chain was documented in a study of PD-L1 blockade in urothelial cancer. This CDR3 region has 15 residues. Germline V gene sequence: CDR1 SGHNT, CDR2 YENEEA. V shed 3 bases, J shed 5 bases, and the junction held 4 bases outside the gene matches. Every PCR got spiked synthetic TCR analog templates. Assay: immunoSEQ multiplex PCR; the TCRdb copy retains only in-frame clones and omits some. Of around 100,000 clones in the sample, around 82% were seen once. The TCR sequence derives from a man between 50 and 59 years old with urothelial cancer. Sequenced here: PBMCs, sampled around atezolizumab (anti-PD-L1) treatment. This chain joins TRBV11-3 and TRBJ2-3; TRBD2 aligns across 11 bases. CDR3 coding DNA: TGTGCCAGCAGCTTTACTAGCGGGAGTGTAGATACGCAGTATTTT. Translating it yields CASSFTSGSVDTQYF.